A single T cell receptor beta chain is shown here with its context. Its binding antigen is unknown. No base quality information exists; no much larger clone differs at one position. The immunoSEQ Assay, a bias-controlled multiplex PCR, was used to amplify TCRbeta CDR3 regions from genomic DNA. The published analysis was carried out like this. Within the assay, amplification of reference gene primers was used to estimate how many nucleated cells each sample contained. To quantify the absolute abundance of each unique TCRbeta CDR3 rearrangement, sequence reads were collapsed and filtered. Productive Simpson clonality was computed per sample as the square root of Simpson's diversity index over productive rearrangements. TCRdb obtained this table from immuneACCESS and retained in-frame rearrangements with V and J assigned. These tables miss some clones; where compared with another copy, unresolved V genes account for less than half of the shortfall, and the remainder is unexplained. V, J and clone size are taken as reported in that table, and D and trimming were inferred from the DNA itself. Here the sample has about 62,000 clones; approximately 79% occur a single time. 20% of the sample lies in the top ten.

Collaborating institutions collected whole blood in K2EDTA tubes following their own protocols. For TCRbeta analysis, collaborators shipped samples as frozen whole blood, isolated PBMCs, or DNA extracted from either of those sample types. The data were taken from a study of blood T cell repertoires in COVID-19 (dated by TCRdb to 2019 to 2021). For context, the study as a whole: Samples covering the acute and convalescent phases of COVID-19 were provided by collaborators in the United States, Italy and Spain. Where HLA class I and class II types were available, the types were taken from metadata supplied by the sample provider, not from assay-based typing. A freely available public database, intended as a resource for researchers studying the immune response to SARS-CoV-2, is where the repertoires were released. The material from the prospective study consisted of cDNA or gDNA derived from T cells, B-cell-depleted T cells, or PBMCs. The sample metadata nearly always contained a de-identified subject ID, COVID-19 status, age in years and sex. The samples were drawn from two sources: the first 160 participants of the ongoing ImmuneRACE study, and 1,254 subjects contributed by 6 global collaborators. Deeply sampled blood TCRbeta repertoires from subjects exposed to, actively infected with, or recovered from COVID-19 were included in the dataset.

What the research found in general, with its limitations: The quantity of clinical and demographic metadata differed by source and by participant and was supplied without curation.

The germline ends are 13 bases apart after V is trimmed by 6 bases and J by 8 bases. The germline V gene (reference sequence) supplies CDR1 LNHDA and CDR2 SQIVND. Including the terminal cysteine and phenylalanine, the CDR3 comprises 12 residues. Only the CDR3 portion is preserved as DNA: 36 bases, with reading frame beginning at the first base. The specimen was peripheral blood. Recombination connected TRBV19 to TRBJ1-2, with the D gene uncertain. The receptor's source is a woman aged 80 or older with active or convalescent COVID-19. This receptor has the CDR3 CASSPDSGGYTF. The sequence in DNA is TGTGCCAGTAGCCCAGACTCCGGGGGCTACACCTTC.